One sample yielded the 3 T cell receptor beta chains listed below, sequenced in a study of T cell responses to AZD1222 COVID-19 vaccine (dated by TCRdb to about 2021). The method behind the library was the immunoSEQ multiplex PCR assay. TCRdb provides this immuneACCESS table in a form limited to in-frame rearrangements. Some clones are lacking; in checked studies, under half of them reflect an unresolved V gene, and why the rest are absent is not known. The sample table lists around 120,000 clones, roughly 91% of them with a count of one. The leading ten clones occupy about 5% of the sample. This specimen's time point label, per the study, means: about 28 days (+/-7) after the second vaccine dose. Sequenced here: peripheral blood, sampled 28 days after the second AZD1222 dose. The receptors stem from an adult who received the AZD1222 COVID-19 vaccine.

In this sample, this clone turned up a few times. V and J are TRBV7-2 and TRBJ2-3; D may correspond to TRBD1 or TRBD2 (5 bases each). Trimming took off 5 bases at V and 2 bases at J, with 11 bases between the two ends. CDR3 length: 14 amino acids. Germline V gene data show CDR1 as SGHTA and CDR2 as FQGNSA. CDR3 amino acids: CASSPGTSTDTQYF. The CDR3 DNA follows: TGTGCCAGCAGCCCAGGGACCTCCACAGATACGCAGTATTTT.

This chain links TRBV28 with TRBJ1-2; D perhaps matches TRBD1 (5 bases). The CDR3 sequence is 13 residues long. V gave up 6 bases and J gave up 4 bases, with 12 bases separating them. Germline V CDR1 and CDR2: MDHEN, SYDVKM. The CDR3 is CASRSGTVYGYTF. The CDR3 bases are TGTGCCAGCAGATCCGGGACGGTCTATGGCTACACCTTC.

The chain couples TRBV7-2 to TRBJ1-1; D is ambiguous. The germline CDR1 and CDR2 sequences are SGHTA and FQGNSA. V lost 0 bases and J 0 bases, leaving 11 bases between the germline ends. This CDR3 spans 16 amino acids. CDR3 nucleotide sequence: TGTGCCAGCAGCTTAGCGGAGGCAGGCTTGAACACTGAAGCTTTCTTT. As protein: CASSLAEAGLNTEAFF.